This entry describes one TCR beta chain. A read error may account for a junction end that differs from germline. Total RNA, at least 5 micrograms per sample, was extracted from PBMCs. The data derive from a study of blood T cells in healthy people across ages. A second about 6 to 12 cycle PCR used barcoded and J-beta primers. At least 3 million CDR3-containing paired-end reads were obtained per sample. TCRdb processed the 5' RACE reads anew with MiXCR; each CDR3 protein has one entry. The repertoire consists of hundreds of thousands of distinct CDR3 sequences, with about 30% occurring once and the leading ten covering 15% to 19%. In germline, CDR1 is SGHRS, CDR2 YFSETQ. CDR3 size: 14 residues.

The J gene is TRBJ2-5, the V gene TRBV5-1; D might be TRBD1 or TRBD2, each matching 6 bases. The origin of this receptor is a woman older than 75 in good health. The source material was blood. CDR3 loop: CTSGLGGGQETQYF. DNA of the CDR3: TGCACCAGCGGCTTGGGGGGCGGCCAAGAGACCCAGTACTTC.